The 27 T cell receptor beta chains presented below share a single source sample, sequenced in a study of spatial heterogeneity in lung cancer (dated by TCRdb to about 2019). These receptors' antigens are unknown. The library relied on 5' RACE. Sequencing instrument: NextSeq 500. TCRdb handled the public reads itself, with Q25 trimming in fastp and clone calling in MiXCR, and kept productive beta chains. Every CDR3 protein is listed once, alongside the most common genes and DNA of its rows. Within this sample are 25,000 to 30,000 distinct CDR3 sequences, with roughly 7.1% of them counted one time only. The ten largest clones add up to about 24% of the sample. The time point tag for this specimen amounts to: sample taken at primary tumor resection. Broad study findings and their caveats: The tumor nonsynonymous mutation count correlated with the number of expanded alpha and beta TCRs within the tumor.

This specimen was lung tumor tissue, taken at surgery. These receptors all come from a male donor with early-stage non-small cell lung cancer.

The chain combines TRBV4-2 with TRBJ1-6; D unclear. The length of the CDR3 is 13 residues. CDR1 is LGHNA and CDR2 is YNFKEQ in the germline V gene. V gave up 1 base and J gave up 13 bases, with 11 bases separating them. The CDR3 loop is CASSQAPAGPLHF. CDR3 DNA: TGTGCCAGCAGCCAAGCTCCGGCGGGGCCCCTCCACTTT.

This clonotype was seen many times. The chain links TRBV28 to TRBJ2-7; no clear D gene. Trimming left V 3 bases short and J 2 bases short, with 11 bases between. The CDR3 length is 14 residues. CDR1 is MDHEN and CDR2 is SYDVKM in the germline V gene. In nucleotides, the CDR3 is TGTGCCAGCAGTTTGTCGTCAAGGGCCTACGAGCAGTACTTC. Protein: CASSLSSRAYEQYF.

V gene TRBV20-1 combines with J gene TRBJ2-4; tentatively, D is TRBD2 (7 bases). Germline CDR1 is DFQATT and CDR2 is SNEGSKA (reference sequence). This CDR3 contains 14 residues. V was pared by 8 bases and J by 3 bases, with 17 bases between. The CDR3 is CSPGGGTGKNIQYF. CDR3 nucleotide sequence: TGCAGTCCGGGGGGCGGTACGGGCAAAAACATTCAGTACTTC.

This clonotype has just a few counts. The V and J genes are TRBV20-1 and TRBJ2-3; D is tentatively TRBD1 or TRBD2 (5 bases each). Trimming shortened V by 0 bases and J by 2 bases, and 12 bases separated the two germline ends. Germline V gene lookup returns CDR1 DFQATT and CDR2 SNEGSKA (reference sequence). The CDR3 has 15 residues. The CDR3 protein is CSARDQRGYTDTQYF. The CDR3 region has the DNA TGCAGTGCTAGAGATCAGAGGGGATACACAGATACGCAGTATTTT.

This clonotype was observed many times. The chain has TRBV29-1 and TRBJ2-1; D might be TRBD2 (6 bases). CDR3 length equals 15 residues. The V gene lost 3 bases and the J gene lost 0 bases, with 12 bases spanning the gap. The germline V gene has CDR1 SQVTM and CDR2 ANQGSEA. CDR3 protein: CSVDSGGSSYNEQFF. The CDR3 region has the DNA TGCAGCGTTGACTCCGGGGGAAGCTCCTACAATGAGCAGTTCTTC.

This clonotype appeared a few times. The J gene is TRBJ2-3, the V gene TRBV19; 16 nucleotides agree with TRBD2. This CDR3 has 15 residues. The junction had 7 bases not matched to a gene; V was cut back by 7 bases and J by 9 bases. The V gene's germline CDR1 is LNHDA and CDR2 SQIVND (reference sequence). The CDR3 sequence: CASTPGLAGGRTQYF. In nucleotides, the CDR3 is TGTGCCAGTACCCCGGGACTAGCGGGGGGGAGGACGCAGTATTTT.

This clonotype showed up just a few times. The chain combines TRBV6-1 with TRBJ1-1; the D is unclear. Germline loops: CDR1 MNHNS, CDR2 SASEGT. V was clipped by 4 bases and J by 3 bases, with 12 bases between them. CDR3 length: 14 amino acids. The CDR3 DNA sequence: TGTGCCAGCAGTGTCGAGGGTTGGGACACTGAAGCTTTCTTT. Protein sequence: CASSVEGWDTEAFF.

In its sample, this clonotype was seen many times. The J gene is TRBJ2-7, the V gene TRBV13; 9 bases line up with TRBD2. With V trimmed by 6 bases and J by 5 bases, 8 bases remained unmatched. This CDR3 is built from 14 residues. Germline V gene data show CDR1 as PRHDT and CDR2 as FYEKMQ (reference sequence). The CDR3 is CASSSTGTSNEQYF. As DNA, the CDR3 is TGTGCCAGCAGTTCTACCGGGACTAGCAACGAGCAGTACTTC.

This clonotype was picked up many times. The chain has TRBV6-5 and TRBJ2-1; 8 bases are shared with TRBD1. This CDR3 has 14 amino acids. V was pared by 2 bases and J by 9 bases, with 6 bases of the junction left unmatched. Germline loops: CDR1 MNHEY, CDR2 SVGAGI. CDR3 coding DNA: TGTGCCAGCAGTTACCGGGGGACAGGTACTGAGCAGTTCTTC. Encoded protein: CASSYRGTGTEQFF.

On this clonotype: A much larger clone lies one base from this, so it may be a read error. The chain joins TRBV5-6 to TRBJ2-1; 7 bases agree with TRBD1. The J call is in doubt because the DNA end fits TRBJ2-7 better. CDR1 is SGHDT and CDR2 is YYEEEE in the germline V gene. CDR3 size: 14 residues. Written as DNA, the CDR3 is TGTGCCAGCAGCTTAGGGACAGTTCGGGTTGAGCAGTACTTC. Its protein is CASSLGTVRVEQYF.

In its sample, this clonotype was seen a few times. This chain joins TRBV6-5 and TRBJ2-6; D is ambiguous. The germline V and J ends were trimmed by 2 bases and 11 bases, with 16 bases remaining between them. This CDR3 contains 15 residues. Germline V gives CDR1 MNHEY, CDR2 SVGAGI. CDR3 in DNA: TGTGCCAGCAGTTACGATGTCTGGAATTTGGACGTCCTGACTTTC. Its translation: CASSYDVWNLDVLTF.

The table lists this clonotype with many counts. The CDR3 DNA reads as TGCAGTGCCCCCCCCCGCGGGGGGGCCTATGAGCAGTTCTTC. Residues: CSAPPRGGAYEQFF. The V call is TRBV20-1, the J call TRBJ2-1, with 9 bases that match TRBD2. Germline V gives CDR1 DFQATT, CDR2 SNEGSKA (reference sequence). The CDR3 loop spans 14 amino acids. J lost 8 bases, V lost 6 bases, and 11 bases had no gene match.

J is TRBJ2-2 and V is TRBV2; D is ambiguous. CDR1 and CDR2 (germline): SNHLY, FYNNEI. The CDR3 sequence is 13 residues long. V was trimmed by 7 bases and J by 0 bases, leaving 6 bases between them. The CDR3 bases are TGTGCCAGCATCACCCCGAACACCGGGGAGCTGTTTTTT. Translating gives CASITPNTGELFF.

This clonotype was found many times. The chain couples TRBV10-1 to TRBJ2-1; no firm D call. The CDR3 totals 11 residues. V was clipped by 6 bases and J by 5 bases, with 5 bases between them. The germline V gene has CDR1 WNHNN and CDR2 SYGVQD (reference sequence). The CDR3 sequence: CASRGDNEQFF. The CDR3 nucleotides read TGCGCCAGCAGAGGAGACAATGAGCAGTTCTTC.

This clonotype was seen a few times. The chain recombines TRBV20-1 with TRBJ1-2; D gene uncertain. The length of the CDR3 is 16 residues. V lost 3 bases and J lost 2, with 19 bases in between. CDR1 DFQATT and CDR2 SNEGSKA come from the germline V gene (reference sequence). The CDR3 DNA sequence: TGCAGTGCTAGGGAGATTAGGCAAACACAAAACTATGGCTACACCTTC. Residues: CSAREIRQTQNYGYTF.

This clonotype was detected ten times or more. V gene TRBV20-1 combines with J gene TRBJ2-1; unclear D gene. With 2 bases removed from V and 8 bases from J, the gap between germline ends came to 7 bases. The germline gives CDR1 DFQATT, CDR2 SNEGSKA (reference sequence). The CDR3 is made up of 11 amino acids. The CDR3 nucleotides read TGCAGTGCTAGACTGGCCTATGAGCAGTTCTTC. It yields the protein CSARLAYEQFF.

This clonotype came up many times. The V gene is TRBV20-1, the J gene TRBJ2-1, with 7 bases identical to TRBD1. V dropped 1 base and J dropped 7; count of bases not matched to a gene: 7. The CDR3 covers 14 residues. In germline, CDR1 is DFQATT, CDR2 SNEGSKA (reference sequence). The CDR3 here is CSARARGSNNEQFF. The CDR3 nucleotides are TGCAGTGCTAGAGCCAGGGGGTCAAATAATGAGCAGTTCTTC.

This sequence joins TRBV6-2 or TRBV6-3 and TRBJ2-3, with 10 bases that match TRBD2. Unmatched junction bases numbered 8, after V lost 0 bases and J lost 5 bases. Germline V gene data show CDR1 as MNHEY and CDR2 as SVGEGT. CDR3 size: 17 residues. Here the CDR3 DNA reads TGTGCCAGCAGTTACTCGAATGGTCTAGCGGGGGAAGATACGCAGTATTTT. This codes for CASSYSNGLAGEDTQYF.

Sample share makes this clonotype medium-sized. The V call is TRBV20-1, the J call TRBJ2-5; 9 nucleotides match TRBD2. Germline lookup yields CDR1 DFQATT and CDR2 SNEGSKA (reference sequence). The CDR3 is 13 amino acids. CDR3 nucleotide sequence: TGCTGTACAGCTGTAGCGGGGGCAGAGACCCAGTACTTC. This codes for CCTAVAGAETQYF.

This chain links TRBV18 with TRBJ1-1; maybe TRBD1 (5 bases). Trimming stripped 3 bases from V and 3 bases from J, with 11 bases between. The CDR3 is 14 residues long. Germline CDR1 reads KGHSH; CDR2 reads LQKENI. The CDR3 region is CASSPGTWDTEAFF. The DNA of the CDR3 is TGTGCCAGCTCACCCGGGACTTGGGACACTGAAGCTTTCTTT. The full variable domain, completed using reference TRBV18 and TRBJ1-1, is NAGVMQNPRHLVRRRGQEARLRCSPMKGHSHVYWYRQLPEEGLKFMVYLQKENIIDESGMPKERFSAEFPKEGPSILRIQQVVRGDSAAYFCASSPGTWDTEAFFGQGTRLTVV.

The chain uses TRBV18 and TRBJ2-5; tentatively, D is TRBD1 (5 bases). CDR1 is KGHSH and CDR2 is LQKENI in the germline V gene. The CDR3 covers 13 residues. The germline V and J ends were trimmed by 5 bases and 2 bases, with 9 bases remaining between them. In DNA, the CDR3 is TGTGCCAGCTCAAAGACAGTACAAGAGACCCAGTACTTC. This codes for CASSKTVQETQYF.

This chain links TRBV7-6 with TRBJ2-3, with 7 bases identical to TRBD2. After removal of 4 bases from V and 2 bases from J, the junction contained 3 bases not matched to a gene. The CDR3 runs 14 residues. Germline V gives CDR1 SGHVS, CDR2 FNYEAQ. For the CDR3, the DNA is TGTGCCAGCAGCTCCGGGGGGACCACAGATACGCAGTATTTT. Amino acids: CASSSGGTTDTQYF.

This clonotype was recorded many times. V and J are TRBV29-1 and TRBJ1-2; 9 positions agree with TRBD1. The CDR3 consists of 13 residues. After removal of 2 bases from V and 6 bases from J, the junction contained 4 bases not matched to a gene. CDR1 SQVTM and CDR2 ANQGSEA come from the germline V gene. CDR3 nucleotide sequence: TGCAGCGTTGAACCACAGGGGGCGAATGGCTACACCTTC. Its protein is CSVEPQGANGYTF.

The gene calls are TRBV5-5 and TRBJ2-3; TRBD2 matches 11 bases. Looked up from germline, CDR1 is SGHKS and CDR2 is YYEKEE (reference sequence). The ends lost 4 bases at V and 2 bases at J; junction bases unmatched: 12. The CDR3 has 18 amino acids. The CDR3 reads CASSPKPGTSGFTDTQYF. CDR3 DNA: TGTGCCAGCAGCCCTAAACCCGGGACTAGCGGATTCACAGATACGCAGTATTTT.

This clonotype was picked up many times. The genes are TRBV7-6 and TRBJ2-3; D remains ambiguous. V lost 2 bases and J 0 bases, leaving 9 bases between the germline ends. Germline V gene data show CDR1 as SGHVS and CDR2 as FNYEAQ. The length of the CDR3 is 15 residues. The CDR3 protein is CASSLTGISTDTQYF. CDR3 DNA sequence: TGTGCCAGCAGCTTAACCGGTATTAGCACAGATACGCAGTATTTT.

This clonotype has ten or more counts. The chain carries TRBV24-1 and TRBJ1-6, with 7 bases lining up with TRBD1. This CDR3 has 14 residues. From germline, CDR1 is KGHDR and CDR2 SFDVKD. V lost 6 bases to trimming and J lost 6 bases; unmatched junction nucleotides: 4. CDR3: CATSKGAPNSPLHF. The CDR3 region has the DNA TGTGCCACCAGTAAGGGGGCGCCTAATTCACCCCTCCACTTT.

This clonotype was observed many times. V is TRBV10-3 and J is TRBJ1-2; D possibly corresponds to TRBD1 (5 bases). Germline V gene data show CDR1 as ENHRY and CDR2 as SYGVKD. V was shortened by 9 bases and J by 7 bases, with 21 bases between the two germline ends. CDR3 length equals 14 residues. DNA of the CDR3: TGTGCCATGAAGGATTCAGGGAAAACAACTGGCTACACCTTC. It codes for CAMKDSGKTTGYTF.